This T cell receptor beta chain was sequenced during a study of cytomegalovirus exposure and HLA in healthy donors. There are 14 residues in the CDR3. The V and J ends lost 8 bases and 4 bases respectively, with 18 bases between them. Per the germline V gene, CDR1 is SGDLS and CDR2 is YYNGEE. PCR was performed using 60 Vbeta and 13 Jbeta primers. Some clones are missing from TCRdb's copy, which holds only in-frame ones; the method was immunoSEQ multiplex PCR. The sample yields tens of thousands of clones, roughly two thirds seen once. The clonotype was recovered from a woman between 50 and 59 years old in good health and CMV-seropositive. The sequenced material came from PBMCs. The chain combines TRBV9 with TRBJ2-5; weak D call: TRBD2 (7 bases). The CDR3 DNA reads as TGTGCCAGTTCCTTAGGGGGGGGTCGAGAGACCCAGTACTTC. It is translated as CASSLGGGRETQYF.